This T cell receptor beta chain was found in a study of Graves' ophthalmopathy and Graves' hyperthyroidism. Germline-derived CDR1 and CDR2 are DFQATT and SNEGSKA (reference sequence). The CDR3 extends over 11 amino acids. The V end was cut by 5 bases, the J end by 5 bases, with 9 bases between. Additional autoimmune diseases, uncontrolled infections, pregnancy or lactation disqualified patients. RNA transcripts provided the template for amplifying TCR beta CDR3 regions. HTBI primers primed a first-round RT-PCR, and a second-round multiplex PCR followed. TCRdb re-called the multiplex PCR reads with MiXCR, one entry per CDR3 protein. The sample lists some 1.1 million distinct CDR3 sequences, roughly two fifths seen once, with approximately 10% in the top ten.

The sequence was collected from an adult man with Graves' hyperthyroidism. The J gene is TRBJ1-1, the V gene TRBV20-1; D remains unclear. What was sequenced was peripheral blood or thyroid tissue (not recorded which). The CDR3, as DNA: TGCAGTGCTGCCCCAGAAACTGAAGCTTTCTTT. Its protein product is CSAAPETEAFF.